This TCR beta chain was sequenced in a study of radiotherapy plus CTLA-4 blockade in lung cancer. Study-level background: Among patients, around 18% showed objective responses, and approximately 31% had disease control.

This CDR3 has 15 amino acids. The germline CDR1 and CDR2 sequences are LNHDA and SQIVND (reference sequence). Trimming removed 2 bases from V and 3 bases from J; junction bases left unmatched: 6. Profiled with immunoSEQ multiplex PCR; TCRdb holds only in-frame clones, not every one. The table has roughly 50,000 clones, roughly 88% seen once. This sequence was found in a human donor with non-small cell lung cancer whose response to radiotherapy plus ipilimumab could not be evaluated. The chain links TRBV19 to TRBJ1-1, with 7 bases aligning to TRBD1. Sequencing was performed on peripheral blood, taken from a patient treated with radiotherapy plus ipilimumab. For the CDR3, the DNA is TGTGCCAGTAGTATAACAGGGGTAAGGGACACTGAAGCTTTCTTT. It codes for CASSITGVRDTEAFF.